This TCR beta chain was recorded in a study of blood T cell repertoires in COVID-19 (dated by TCRdb to 2019 to 2021). In terms of the full investigation: Samples covering the acute and convalescent phases of COVID-19 were provided by collaborators in the United States, Italy and Spain. The prospective study material was composed of cDNA or gDNA derived from T cells, B-cell-depleted T cells, or PBMCs. Subjects who had been exposed to COVID-19, were actively infected with it, or had recovered from it provided the deeply sampled blood TCRbeta repertoires that made up the dataset. The repertoires were made available in a free public database intended to serve as a resource for research on the immune response to SARS-CoV-2. Samples were obtained from the ongoing ImmuneRACE study (first 160 participants) and from 950 to 1,500 subjects provided by 6 global collaborators. The sample metadata nearly always contained a de-identified subject ID, COVID-19 status, age in years and sex. Where available, HLA class I and class II types were taken from metadata supplied by the sample provider and were not determined by assay-based typing. On the study overall, not on this receptor specifically: The quantity of clinical and demographic metadata differed by source and by participant and was supplied without curation.

TCRbeta CDR3 regions were amplified from genomic DNA by means of the immunoSEQ Assay, a bias-controlled multiplex PCR. The study's own analysis went as follows. The number of nucleated cells in each sample was estimated from the amplification of reference gene primers within the assay. To quantify the absolute abundance of each unique TCRbeta CDR3 rearrangement, sequence reads were collapsed and filtered. For each sample, productive Simpson clonality was calculated by taking the square root of Simpson's diversity index across productive rearrangements. TCRdb limited this immuneACCESS table to in-frame rearrangements with V and J called. A share of clones is missing; checked studies link under half to unresolved V genes, and the rest is unexplained. That table supplies the V and J calls and clone size; D and trimming were determined from the DNA. This sample lists over 110,000 clones; 88% were detected once. The ten largest clones add up to roughly 28% of the sample.

V has 7 bases trimmed and J has 7 bases trimmed; junction bases matching no gene number 11. The CDR3 starts with the cysteine, ends with the phenylalanine, and has 15 residues. Kept here is only the CDR3 DNA, which spans 45 bases and is read in frame from base 1. As encoded in the germline V gene, CDR1 is MNHEY while CDR2 is SVGAGI. The collaborating institutions used their own protocols to collect whole blood in K2EDTA tubes. Collaborator samples were shipped for TCRbeta analysis as frozen whole blood, isolated PBMCs, or DNA extracted from either sample type. As to this clone: Its antigen remains undetermined. No clone much larger than this one lies a single base away; base qualities are absent.

This receptor was identified in a human donor in a cohort sampled during active COVID-19. The sample consisted of peripheral blood. The rearrangement joined TRBV6-5 to TRBJ1-5, with 9 bases in between that match TRBD1. The CDR3 region reads CASTFGTGSGQPQHF. The DNA reads TGTGCCAGCACCTTCGGGACAGGGTCGGGACAGCCCCAGCATTTT.